The 13 T cell receptor beta chains below all came from one sample that was sequenced in a study of immune characterization of retroperitoneal liposarcoma. MiXCR was run by TCRdb on the PCR reads, yielding one entry per CDR3 protein. The sample comprises just over 3,000 distinct CDR3 sequences, roughly 45% of which are singletons, and about 51% rests with the top ten. Sequencing was done on a sample of tumor tissue. Receptors originate from a male donor with retroperitoneal liposarcoma.

The CDR3: CASQRTQNEKLFF. The DNA of the CDR3 is TGTGCCAGCCAGAGGACACAAAATGAAAAACTGTTTTTT. This sequence joins TRBV6-1 and TRBJ1-4; possible D gene TRBD1, 5 bases. CDR3 length: 13 amino acids. The germline CDR1 and CDR2 sequences are MNHNS and SASEGT. With 8 bases removed from V and 5 bases from J, the gap between germline ends came to 12 bases.

This clonotype was seen a handful of times. The chain employs TRBV11-3 and TRBJ2-2; the D is unclear. The CDR3 covers 13 residues. CDR1 and CDR2 (germline): SGHNT, YENEEA. V shed 6 bases and J shed 2 bases, with 7 bases lying between them. The CDR3 nucleotides are TGTGCCAGCAGTATTGGAAACACCGGGGAGCTGTTTTTT. It yields the protein CASSIGNTGELFF.

By share of the sample, this clonotype is medium-sized. The CDR3 reads CASSPGVRGDTDTQYF. The DNA for the CDR3 is TGTGCCAGCAGTCCCGGGGTGAGGGGGGACACAGATACGCAGTATTTT. The rearrangement joins TRBV12-3 or TRBV12-4 to TRBJ2-3; D possibly matches TRBD1 or TRBD2 (6 bases each). V was cut by 5 bases and J by 2 bases, with 17 bases left in between. The CDR3 sequence is 16 residues long.

On this clonotype itself: The conserved phenylalanine or tryptophan normally closing the CDR3 is absent here, so this likely arose from a read error. V gene TRBV7-2 combines with J gene TRBJ2-5; D not certain. With the DNA end fitting TRBJ2-1 better, the J assignment may be wrong. CDR1 is SGHTA, CDR2 FQGNSA, per germline. CDR3 length equals 12 residues. This CDR3 reads CASLDGVNEQFL. Here the CDR3 DNA reads TGTGCCAGCTTAGATGGTGTGAATGAGCAGTTCTTA.

By frequency in the sample, this clonotype is medium-sized. The gene calls are TRBV6-1 and TRBJ1-1, with D possibly matching TRBD1 (5 bases). The germline V gene encodes CDR1 MNHNS and CDR2 SASEGT. V was clipped by 1 base and J by 1 base, with 10 bases between them. CDR3 length: 15 amino acids. The CDR3 DNA reads as TGTGCCAGCAGTGAAGAGGGACTGGCGAACACTGAAGCTTTCTTT. Protein: CASSEEGLANTEAFF.

Judged by abundance, this clonotype is medium-sized. The chain is built from TRBV29-1 and TRBJ2-1; D unresolved. The V and J ends lost 7 bases and 3 bases respectively, with 10 bases between them. The CDR3 runs to 12 residues. Germline loops: CDR1 SQVTM, CDR2 ANQGSEA. CDR3 coding DNA: TGCAGCGCCCTAAGGGACTACAATGAGCAGTTCTTC. As protein: CSALRDYNEQFF.

Judged by abundance, this clonotype is medium-sized. J is TRBJ2-5 and V is TRBV6-1; possible D gene TRBD2, 5 bases. The DNA end is a closer match to TRBJ2-7, so the J assignment may be wrong. CDR1 MNHNS and CDR2 SASEGT come from the germline V gene. The CDR3 is made up of 16 amino acids. CDR3 sequence: CASSQDTDSSSYEQYF. The DNA of the CDR3 is TGTGCCAGCAGTCAGGATACGGACTCCTCCTCCTACGAGCAGTACTTC.

This clonotype was counted between two and nine times. The genes are TRBV10-1 and TRBJ2-5; 12 bases match TRBD2. The last part of the DNA fits TRBJ2-7 better; the J call may be wrong. The CDR3 loop spans 14 amino acids. The germline V gene encodes CDR1 WNHNN and CDR2 SYGVQD (reference sequence). CDR3 sequence: CATHQTSGRNEQYF. CDR3 in DNA: TGCGCCACGCACCAGACTAGCGGGAGAAACGAGCAGTACTTC.

The sample holds a few counts of this clonotype. The J gene is TRBJ2-1, the V gene TRBV6-1; D perhaps matches TRBD2 (5 bases). The J call may be faulty, since TRBJ2-7 better matches the DNA end. The CDR3 sequence is 13 residues long. Germline V gene data show CDR1 as MNHNS and CDR2 as SASEGT. The CDR3 bases are TGTGCCAGCAGTCTTACTAGCTCCTACGAGCAGTACTTC. Protein sequence: CASSLTSSYEQYF.

This sequence joins TRBV7-6 and TRBJ2-1; 8 positions match TRBD2. The CDR3 extends over 15 amino acids. Trimming at V came to 2 bases and at J to 5 bases, leaving 5 bases not matched to a gene. Looked up from germline, CDR1 is SGHVS and CDR2 is FNYEAQ. The DNA for the CDR3 is TGTGCCAGCAGCTTAAGTACTAGCGGAAACAATGAGCAGTTCTTC. It translates to CASSLSTSGNNEQFF.

By frequency in the sample, this clonotype is medium-sized (0.01 to 0.1%). This CDR3 is CASSRMGLTGLLGTGELFF. DNA of the CDR3: TGTGCCAGCAGCCGCATGGGACTGACAGGGCTGTTGGGCACCGGGGAGCTGTTTTTT. The V call is TRBV6-1, the J call TRBJ2-2, with D perhaps matching TRBD1 (7 bases). The V gene's germline CDR1 is MNHNS and CDR2 SASEGT. This CDR3 comprises 19 residues. Trimming stripped 6 bases from V and 4 bases from J, with 27 bases between.

V gene TRBV6-6 combines with J gene TRBJ2-5; D might be TRBD2 (5 bases). Matching the DNA end better, TRBJ2-1 makes the J call doubtful. CDR3 length equals 15 residues. Germline V gene lookup returns CDR1 MNHNY and CDR2 SVGAGI (reference sequence). DNA of the CDR3: TGTGCCAGCAGTTTCAGCGGCGGGCCGTTAAATGAGCAGTTCTTC. Translation: CASSFSGGPLNEQFF.

This clonotype appeared a few times. The V call is TRBV27, the J call TRBJ2-1; 11 bases are shared with TRBD1. With the DNA end fitting TRBJ2-5 better, the J assignment may be wrong. This CDR3 comprises 15 residues. Germline CDR1 reads MNHEY; CDR2 reads SMNVEV (reference sequence). This CDR3 is CASWGQGGGRETQYF. The CDR3 bases are TGTGCCAGTTGGGGACAGGGGGGCGGAAGAGAGACCCAGTACTTC.